The clone carrying this T cell receptor (beta chain) came up many times. Its matching antigen is unknown. Ophthalmopathy-affected donors exhibited moderate-to-severe activity, CAS ≥3, NOSPECS ≥4, and duration under 3 months. The authors amplified TCR beta CDR3 regions, and they did so from RNA transcripts for repertoire sequencing. Following a first-round RT-PCR that used HTBI primers, a second-round multiplex PCR was carried out. TCRdb itself ran the multiplex PCR reads through MiXCR, one entry per CDR3 protein. The table shows over 450,000 distinct CDR3 sequences, with around 14% occurring only once. The sample is drawn from a study of Graves' ophthalmopathy and Graves' hyperthyroidism. Study-level background: Prior to any treatment, peripheral blood was collected at the time of initial diagnosis. Overall study findings and caveats: Most thyroid-expanded clonotypes exceeding 0.001 frequency were also found in blood. A 13-signature model separated ophthalmopathy from stable hyperthyroidism, reaching around 88% sensitivity and around 83% specificity cross-validated.

This CDR3 has 13 residues. V was shortened by 6 bases and J by 7 bases, with 15 bases between the two germline ends. Germline-derived CDR1 and CDR2 are MNHNS and SASEGT. This rearrangement joins TRBV6-1 to TRBJ1-2, with D possibly TRBD1 on 5 matching bases. This TCR was sampled from a woman aged 25 to 39 with Graves' ophthalmopathy. The material sequenced was blood. This chain's CDR3 is CASRGMGVTGYTF. CDR3 nucleotide sequence: TGTGCCAGCAGGGGGATGGGGGTAACTGGCTACACCTTC.